The clone carrying this TCR beta chain came up once. Antigen: not known. The sample belongs to a study of CD4 T cells in relation to SARS-CoV-2 and coronaviruses. The unexposed donors gave CD4+ T cells in about 2010-2018, prior to COVID-19. Naive and memory CD4+ T cells came from enriched cryopreserved PBMCs. Study results and caveats: The cross-reactivity analysis covered only spike protein, not other viral proteins.

TCRdb keeps only in-frame clones here, not all; method: immunoSEQ multiplex PCR. The table includes 60,000 to 85,000 clones, approximately 95% detected once. CDR1 is PRHDT, CDR2 FYEKMQ, per germline (reference sequence). Trimming shortened V by 3 bases and J by 7 bases, and 11 bases separated the two germline ends. CDR3 size: 13 residues. The rearrangement uses TRBV13 and TRBJ2-3; maybe TRBD1 (5 bases). The TCR comes from a human donor in good health. Sequenced: naive CD4+ T cells from PBMCs. Subset given: naive CD4+ T cells isolated by negative enrichment. DNA of the CDR3: TGTGCCAGCAGCTTCAGGGTTATGTATACGCAGTATTTT. Translating gives CASSFRVMYTQYF.